The 14 T cell receptor beta chains in this list originate from one sample, sequenced in a study of tumor T cells in aggressive B-cell lymphoma. Profiled with immunoSEQ multiplex PCR; TCRdb holds only in-frame clones, not every one. The repertoire holds some 1,600 clones, with 93% as singletons. Sequencing was carried out using tumor tissue. These receptors all stem from an adult with diffuse large B cell lymphoma.

The J gene is TRBJ2-3, the V gene TRBV27, with 12 positions matching TRBD1. The CDR3 consists of 15 residues. Per germline, CDR1 MNHEY and CDR2 SMNVEV (reference sequence). Trimming cost V 4 bases and J 4 bases; bases outside gene matches: 3. CDR3 in DNA: TGTGCCAGCAGTTGGGACAGGGGGCTCTCAGATACGCAGTATTTT. It encodes CASSWDRGLSDTQYF.

The chain links TRBV7-9 to TRBJ1-6, with a tentative D call TRBD1 (5 bases). The CDR3 covers 18 residues. Germline V lookup: CDR1 SEHNR, CDR2 FQNEAQ (reference sequence). The V gene lost 0 bases and the J gene lost 0 bases, with 12 bases spanning the gap. The CDR3 bases are TGTGCCAGCAGCTTAGCGGGGGGGTCCGGCTCCTATAATTCACCCCTCCACTTT. Encoded protein: CASSLAGGSGSYNSPLHF.

V is TRBV5-1 and J is TRBJ2-4; the match to TRBD2 covers 10 bases. CDR1 and CDR2 (germline): SGHRS, YFSETQ. CDR3 size: 17 residues. J lost 6 bases, V lost 2 bases, and 11 bases had no gene match. CDR3 sequence: CASSFGPQGLARNIQYF. The CDR3 coding sequence is TGCGCCAGCAGCTTTGGGCCCCAGGGACTAGCGAGAAACATTCAGTACTTC.

Regarding this clone: A read error may produce the germline difference seen at one junction end. The chain links TRBV7-7 to TRBJ2-1; TRBD2 agrees at 10 bases. The CDR3 covers 16 residues. Germline V lookup: CDR1 SSHAT, CDR2 FNYEAQ (reference sequence). DNA for the CDR3: TGTGCTAGCAGCTTAGGTTCAGCGGGGGGGCCCAGTGAGCAGTTCTTC. This gives the protein CASSLGSAGGPSEQFF.

This chain uses TRBV27 with TRBJ1-2, with D possibly TRBD1 on 6 matching bases. V dropped 5 bases and J dropped 0 bases, with 10 bases sitting between them. The CDR3 consists of 14 residues. Germline V gene data show CDR1 as MNHEY and CDR2 as SMNVEV (reference sequence). In DNA, the CDR3 is TGTGCCAGCAGTACACAGGGTGCTAACTATGGCTACACCTTC. Protein product: CASSTQGANYGYTF.

V and J are TRBV7-2 and TRBJ2-5; 9 bases are a match to TRBD1. Germline CDR1 reads SGHTA; CDR2 reads FQGNSA. This CDR3 is built from 14 residues. The V gene end was trimmed by 5 bases and the J gene end by 5 bases; junction bases not matched to a gene: 6. In DNA form, the CDR3 reads TGTGCCAGCAGCGTTGACAGGGGGAGGGAGACCCAGTACTTC. As protein: CASSVDRGRETQYF.

The chain recombines TRBV7-2 with TRBJ1-1, with 8 nucleotides matching TRBD1. From germline, CDR1 is SGHTA and CDR2 FQGNSA. Unmatched junction bases numbered 11, after V lost 4 bases and J lost 7 bases. The CDR3 consists of 15 residues. CDR3 in DNA: TGTGCCAGCAGCTCCCAGGGGGCGGGCCCCCGTGAAGCTTTCTTT. The encoded protein is CASSSQGAGPREAFF.

The chain joins TRBV2 to TRBJ1-6; perhaps TRBD1 as D (6 bases). V dropped 3 bases and J dropped 13 bases, with 13 bases sitting between them. This CDR3 spans 13 amino acids. Germline CDR1 is SNHLY and CDR2 is FYNNEI. CDR3 DNA: TGTGCCAGCAGTGAGCTACAGGGAAACCCCCTCCACTTT. This encodes CASSELQGNPLHF.

This clone was counted a few times. This chain links TRBV7-2 with TRBJ1-2; no definite D call. Germline CDR1 reads SGHTA; CDR2 reads FQGNSA. The length of the CDR3 is 14 residues. V shed 5 bases and J shed 4 bases, with 14 bases lying between them. CDR3 loop: CASSPDGSSYGYTF. Written as DNA, the CDR3 is TGTGCCAGCAGCCCCGACGGGTCCAGCTATGGCTACACCTTC. The complete variable domain, with remaining parts taken from reference TRBV7-2 and TRBJ1-2, reads GAGVSQSPSNKVTEKGKDVELRCDPISGHTALYWYRQSLGQGLEFLIYFQGNSAPDKSGLPSDRFSAERTGGSVSTLTIQRTQQEDSAVYLCASSPDGSSYGYTFGSGTRLTVV.

The chain couples TRBV6-1 to TRBJ1-6, with 7 bases fitting TRBD1. The CDR3 contains 13 residues. CDR1 is MNHNS, CDR2 SASEGT, per germline. Trimming at V came to 6 bases and at J to 10 bases, leaving 6 bases not matched to a gene. As DNA, the CDR3 is TGTGCCAGCAGGCCGACAGGGCGGTCACCCCTCCACTTT. Amino acids: CASRPTGRSPLHF.

The rearrangement uses TRBV6-6 and TRBJ2-5, with a possible D match to TRBD2 (6 bases). This CDR3 region has 14 residues. Per the germline V gene, CDR1 is MNHNY and CDR2 is SVGAGI (reference sequence). Between the trimmed V and J ends, which lost 2 bases and 5 bases, there was a span of 12 bases. The chain's CDR3 is CASSYVRGRETQYF. For the CDR3, the DNA is TGTGCCAGCAGTTACGTGCGGGGAAGGGAGACCCAGTACTTC.

CDR3 protein: CASSQELSTDTQYF. The CDR3 DNA reads as TGTGCCAGCAGCCAAGAGTTGTCTACAGATACGCAGTATTTT. The chain joins TRBV4-2 to TRBJ2-3; D is ambiguous. The CDR3 covers 14 residues. The ends were cut back, 0 bases at V and 3 bases at J, with 7 bases in the middle. The germline CDR1 and CDR2 sequences are LGHNA and YNFKEQ.

This chain connects TRBV30 to TRBJ1-3; D is possibly TRBD1 (6 bases). Trimming took off 7 bases at V and 2 bases at J, with 9 bases between the two ends. CDR1 is GTSNPN, CDR2 SVGIG, per germline (reference sequence). CDR3 length: 12 amino acids. CDR3 protein: CAFWTAGNTIYF. In DNA, the CDR3 is TGTGCCTTTTGGACAGCTGGAAACACCATATATTTT.

The rearrangement uses TRBV27 and TRBJ1-2, with D possibly being TRBD1 (6 bases). The CDR3 totals 14 residues. Germline-derived CDR1 and CDR2 are MNHEY and SMNVEV (reference sequence). Between the trimmed V and J ends, which lost 2 bases and 4 bases, there was a span of 11 bases. CDR3 DNA: TGTGCCAGCAGTTTAGGGGGCGGGCTCTATGGCTACACCTTC. Protein product: CASSLGGGLYGYTF.